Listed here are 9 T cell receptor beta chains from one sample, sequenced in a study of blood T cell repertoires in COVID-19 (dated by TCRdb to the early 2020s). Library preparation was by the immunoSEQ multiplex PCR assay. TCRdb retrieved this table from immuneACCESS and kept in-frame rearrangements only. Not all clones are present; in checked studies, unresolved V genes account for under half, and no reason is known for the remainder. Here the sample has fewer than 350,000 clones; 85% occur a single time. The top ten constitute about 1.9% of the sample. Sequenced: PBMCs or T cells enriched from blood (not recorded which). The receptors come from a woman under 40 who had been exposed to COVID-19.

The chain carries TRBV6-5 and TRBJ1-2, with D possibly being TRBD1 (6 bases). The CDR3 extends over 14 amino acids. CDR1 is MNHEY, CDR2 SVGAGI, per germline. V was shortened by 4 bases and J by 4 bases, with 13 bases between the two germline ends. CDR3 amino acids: CASSSYGQFYGYTF. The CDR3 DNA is TGTGCCAGCAGTTCATACGGACAGTTCTATGGCTACACCTTC.

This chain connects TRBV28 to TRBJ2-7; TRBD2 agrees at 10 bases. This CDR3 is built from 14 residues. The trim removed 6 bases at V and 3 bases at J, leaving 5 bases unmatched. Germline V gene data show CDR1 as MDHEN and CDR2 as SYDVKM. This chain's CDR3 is CASRVGLANYEQYF. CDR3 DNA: TGTGCCAGCAGAGTGGGACTAGCGAACTACGAGCAGTACTTC.

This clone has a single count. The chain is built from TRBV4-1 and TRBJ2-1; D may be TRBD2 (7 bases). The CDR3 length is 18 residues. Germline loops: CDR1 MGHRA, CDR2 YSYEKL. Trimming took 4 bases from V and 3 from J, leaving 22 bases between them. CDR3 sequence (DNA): TGCGCCAGCAGCCCTAGCCCCGGTGTGGGGGGGCTCTACAATGAGCAGTTCTTC. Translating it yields CASSPSPGVGGLYNEQFF.

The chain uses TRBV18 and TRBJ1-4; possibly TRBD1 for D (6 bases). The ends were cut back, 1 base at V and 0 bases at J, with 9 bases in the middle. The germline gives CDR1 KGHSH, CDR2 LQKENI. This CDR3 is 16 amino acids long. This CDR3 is CASSPRGRPTNEKLFF. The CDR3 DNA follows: TGTGCCAGCTCACCACGGGGGCGGCCAACTAATGAAAAACTGTTTTTT.

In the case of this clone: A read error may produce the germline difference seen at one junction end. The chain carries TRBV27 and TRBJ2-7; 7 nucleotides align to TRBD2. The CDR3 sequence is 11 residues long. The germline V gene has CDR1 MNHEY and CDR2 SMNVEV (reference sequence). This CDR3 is CASTGGDEQYF. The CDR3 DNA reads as TGTGCCAGCACTGGGGGGGACGAACAGTACTTC.

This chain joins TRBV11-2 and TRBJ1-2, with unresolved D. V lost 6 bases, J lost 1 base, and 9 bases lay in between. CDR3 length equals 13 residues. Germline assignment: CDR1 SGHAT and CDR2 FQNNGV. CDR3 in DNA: TGTGCCAGCAGACAGACAAGTAACTATGGCTACACCTTC. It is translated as CASRQTSNYGYTF.

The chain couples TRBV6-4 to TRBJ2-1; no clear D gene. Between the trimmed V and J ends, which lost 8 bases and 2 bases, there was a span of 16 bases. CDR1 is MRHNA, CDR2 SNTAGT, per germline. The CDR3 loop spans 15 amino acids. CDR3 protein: CASGQDSHPYNEQFF. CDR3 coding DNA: TGTGCCAGCGGCCAAGACTCCCACCCCTACAATGAGCAGTTCTTC.

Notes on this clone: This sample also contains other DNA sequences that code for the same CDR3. The CDR3 sequence: CSASRSEIYNEQFF. The CDR3 DNA reads as TGCAGTGCCAGTCGTAGCGAAATTTACAATGAGCAGTTCTTC. V and J are TRBV20-1 and TRBJ2-1; TRBD2 is a possible D gene (5 bases). The germline V gene encodes CDR1 DFQATT and CDR2 SNEGSKA (reference sequence). Between the trimmed V and J ends, which lost 6 bases and 4 bases, there was a span of 16 bases. The CDR3 has 14 amino acids.

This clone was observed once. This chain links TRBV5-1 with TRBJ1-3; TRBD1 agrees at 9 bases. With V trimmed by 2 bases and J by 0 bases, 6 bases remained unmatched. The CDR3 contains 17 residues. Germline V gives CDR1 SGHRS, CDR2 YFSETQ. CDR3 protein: CASSFGQGPISGNTIYF. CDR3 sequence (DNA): TGCGCCAGCAGCTTCGGACAGGGGCCGATCTCTGGAAACACCATATATTTT.